This is a list of T cell receptor beta chains from one sample in a study of blood T cell repertoires in COVID-19. Clones were read by immunoSEQ multiplex PCR, and TCRdb kept only the in-frame ones, dropping some. The sample holds about 250,000 clones, 89% seen once. The source material was PBMCs or T cells enriched from blood (not recorded which). These receptors all stem from a woman aged 25 to 39 with acute COVID-19. CDR3s include the opening cysteine and the closing phenylalanine or tryptophan. A D gene is named only where the DNA matches it firmly.

TRBJ1-2 TRBV4-1 - TGCGCCAGCAGCCAGTACACAGATGTTAACTATGGCTACACCTTC CASSQYTDVNYGYTF
TRBJ2-5 TRBV3-1/TRBV3-2 - TGTGCCAGCAGCGCCCGGGAGACCCAGTACTTC CASSARETQYF
TRBJ2-1 TRBV30 TRBD1 TGTGCCTGGAGTGCTAGGGACAGGGAGATTTCGCTTGGCCAGTTCTTC CAWSARDREISLGQFF
TRBJ1-1 TRBV4-3 TRBD1 TGCGCCAGCAGCCCTAGGGACAGGGGGCGAACTGAAGCTTTCTTT CASSPRDRGRTEAFF
TRBJ1-1 TRBV7-2 TRBD1 TGTGCCAGCAGCTTCTATCCGGCCGGACAGGGCATTCCTGAAGCTTTCTTT CASSFYPAGQGIPEAFF
TRBJ1-5 TRBV6-5 - TGTGCCAGCAGTTACTCAATGGGGGCTCTCCAGCATTTT CASSYSMGALQHF
TRBJ1-5 TRBV2 - TGTGCCAGCAGCGAGACCGGGGCCCAGCATTTT CASSETGAQHF
TRBJ1-2 TRBV19 - TGTGCCAGCCGGGGGATGGGTTCTGGCGGCTACACCTTC CASRGMGSGGYTF
TRBJ1-5 TRBV6-5 - TGTGCCAGCAGGAGGACAGTCAATCAGCCCCAGCATTTT CASRRTVNQPQHF
TRBJ1-3 TRBV19 - TGTGCCAGTAAGGACCGAGGGTCAGGAAACACCATATATTTT CASKDRGSGNTIYF
TRBJ1-1 TRBV5-1 - TGCGCCAGCAGCTTGGGGACAGAAGAAGCTTTCTTT CASSLGTEEAFF
TRBJ1-5 TRBV19 - TGTGCCAGTAGGGGTTTAGGGGGAAGCCAGCCCCAGCATTTT CASRGLGGSQPQHF
TRBJ1-2 TRBV25-1 - TGTGCCAGCAGTGATGCGCCCCAGGGTGTTTTAGGCTACACCTTC CASSDAPQGVLGYTF
TRBJ1-1 TRBV4-1 TRBD1 TGCGCCAGCAGCCAAGAGACAGGGCGCAACACTGAAGCTTTCTTT CASSQETGRNTEAFF
TRBJ1-2 TRBV4-1 - TGCGCCAGCAGCCAAGACTCGGGGGTAGATAACTATGGCTACACCTTC CASSQDSGVDNYGYTF
TRBJ1-6 TRBV5-1 TRBD1 TGCGCCAGCAGCTTGAGGGGGCTGTCACCCCTCCACTTT CASSLRGLSPLHF